This TCR beta chain was obtained from a study of regulatory T cells in long-lasting Graves disease. The CDR3 is made up of 14 amino acids. Trimming pared 6 bases from V and 5 bases from J, leaving 16 bases between. CDR1 is MNHEY, CDR2 SMNVEV, per germline (reference sequence). Researchers made TCR beta libraries by using iRepertoire HTBI primers and running Arm-PCR on CDR3 regions. TCRdb redid the calling of the multiplex PCR reads with MiXCR, one entry per CDR3 protein. The sample shows around 480,000 distinct CDR3 sequences, around 15% of them seen only once. Described time point: newly diagnosed GD, antithyroid drugs for less than 3 months. Generation of the TCR library employed RNA extracted from PBMCs. This clonotype was seen more than once but under ten times. These data were also filed under a second study, of T cells in Graves' hyperthyroidism and ophthalmopathy. As that report states: Patients aged 18 to 65 had newly diagnosed hyperthyroidism lasting under 2 months.

This chain connects TRBV27 to TRBJ2-5; D not resolved. The input for sequencing was peripheral blood mononuclear cells (PBMCs), taken at new diagnosis, from a patient treated with antithyroid drugs. This receptor was taken from a middle-aged man with Graves disease. CDR3 sequence: CASSSVNRWETQYF. The CDR3 bases are TGTGCCAGCAGCTCGGTCAATCGATGGGAGACCCAGTACTTC.